The 19 T cell receptor beta chains listed next were all sequenced from one sample in a study of OX40 agonist ivuxolimab in advanced cancers. Repertoires were generated with immunoSEQ multiplex PCR, while TCRdb's copy carries only in-frame clones and drops some. Of some 70,000 clones in the sample, roughly 92% were seen once. This sample comprised CD4+ or CD8+ T cells sorted from blood, obtained in a trial of the OX40 agonist ivuxolimab. These receptors were collected from an adult with an advanced solid tumor such as melanoma, head and neck, liver or kidney cancer.

The chain couples TRBV7-3 to TRBJ2-3; D call uncertain. Trimming took off 5 bases at V and 4 bases at J, with 13 bases between the two ends. The CDR3 is 14 residues long. In germline, CDR1 is SGHTA, CDR2 FQGTGA. DNA for the CDR3: TGTGCCAGCAGCGACGGACGTGGGGCAGATACGCAGTATTTT. Amino acids: CASSDGRGADTQYF.

CDR3 DNA sequence: TGTGCCAGCAGTTCCCTCCAGCGCGCAGATACGCAGTATTTT. Translation: CASSSLQRADTQYF. The V and J genes are TRBV6-5 and TRBJ2-3; D remains ambiguous. The CDR3 has 14 amino acids. The V end lost 4 bases, the J end lost 4 bases, and 12 bases lay between the germline ends. Germline-derived CDR1 and CDR2 are MNHEY and SVGAGI.

The chain employs TRBV5-6 and TRBJ2-5; D not certain. Germline V gene lookup returns CDR1 SGHDT and CDR2 YYEEEE. The V end was cut by 0 bases, the J end by 7 bases, with 4 bases between. CDR3 length equals 11 residues. The CDR3 spells CASSLGGTQYF. In nucleotides, the CDR3 is TGTGCCAGCAGCTTGGGCGGGACCCAGTACTTC.

A note on this clone: Other nucleotide sequences in the sample specify the same CDR3. This rearrangement joins TRBV6-5 to TRBJ2-3, with TRBD1 identical over 8 bases. The CDR3 is 15 residues long. Per germline, CDR1 MNHEY and CDR2 SVGAGI. The ends lost 6 bases at V and 1 base at J; junction bases unmatched: 6. CDR3 bases: TGTGCCAGCAGCTCCCCGGGACAGGGCACAGATACGCAGTATTTT. Its protein product is CASSSPGQGTDTQYF.

The chain employs TRBV2 and TRBJ1-5, with TRBD1 matching 11 bases. Germline V gives CDR1 SNHLY, CDR2 FYNNEI. V shed 7 bases and J 4 bases; nucleotides not matched to a gene: 3. CDR3 length: 14 amino acids. The CDR3 nucleotides read TGTGCCAGCACAGGGACAGGGGGTAATCAGCCCCAGCATTTT. It translates to CASTGTGGNQPQHF.

V usage is TRBV7-2 and J usage is TRBJ2-7; D is uncertain. Germline CDR1 reads SGHTA; CDR2 reads FQGNSA. Between the trimmed V and J ends, which lost 5 bases and 6 bases, there was a span of 17 bases. The CDR3 consists of 14 residues. The CDR3 here is CASSPPPRSLEQYF. The CDR3 bases are TGTGCCAGCAGCCCCCCCCCTAGGTCCCTCGAGCAGTACTTC. Together with reference TRBV7-2 and TRBJ2-7, the CDR3 gives the full variable domain: GAGVSQSPSNKVTEKGKDVELRCDPISGHTALYWYRQSLGQGLEFLIYFQGNSAPDKSGLPSDRFSAERTGGSVSTLTIQRTQQEDSAVYLCASSPPPRSLEQYFGPGTRLTVT.

The V gene is TRBV6-6, the J gene TRBJ2-1; the match to TRBD2 covers 7 bases. Germline loops: CDR1 MNHNY, CDR2 SVGAGI (reference sequence). The CDR3 is 14 residues long. V lost 8 bases, J lost 7 bases, and 11 bases stayed unmatched. DNA for the CDR3: TGTGCCAGCCTATTTCCCGGGACTACTAATGAGCAGTTCTTC. Its protein product is CASLFPGTTNEQFF.

The V and J genes are TRBV5-1 and TRBJ2-7, with 8 bases that match TRBD1. Germline CDR1 and CDR2: SGHRS and YFSETQ. The CDR3 has 15 amino acids. V lost 4 bases and J lost 3; bases outside the gene matches: 9. The CDR3 loop is CASSRPGQEFYEQYF. The CDR3 region has the DNA TGCGCCAGCAGCCGCCCGGGACAGGAATTCTACGAGCAGTACTTC.

DNA of the CDR3: TGCGCCAGCAGCTTGGCTGTGTCGGGTACTAATGAAAAACTGTTTTTT. Its translation is CASSLAVSGTNEKLFF. The chain links TRBV5-1 to TRBJ1-4; no firm D call. Germline V gene sequence: CDR1 SGHRS, CDR2 YFSETQ. This CDR3 comprises 16 residues. With 0 bases removed from V and 2 bases from J, the gap between germline ends came to 11 bases.

The rearrangement uses TRBV30 and TRBJ1-1, with D maybe TRBD1 (5 bases). CDR3 size: 11 residues. The V gene's germline CDR1 is GTSNPN and CDR2 SVGIG (reference sequence). Trimming cost V 1 base and J 7 bases, with 7 bases left between them. The CDR3 spells CAWSDRNEAFF. The CDR3 coding sequence is TGTGCCTGGAGTGACAGGAATGAAGCTTTCTTT.

In this sample, this clone turned up a few times. The chain has TRBV13 and TRBJ2-1; D is perhaps TRBD1 (6 bases). Germline CDR1 reads PRHDT; CDR2 reads FYEKMQ (reference sequence). The CDR3 is made up of 16 amino acids. With 5 bases removed from V and 7 bases from J, the gap between germline ends came to 21 bases. The CDR3 DNA sequence: TGTGCCAGCAGCGCCACCGGGACCCTAAGGGGGAATGAGCAGTTCTTC. This encodes CASSATGTLRGNEQFF.

The chain employs TRBV28 and TRBJ1-1; D gene ambiguous. Germline values: CDR1 MDHEN, CDR2 SYDVKM. V lost 0 bases and J lost 1, with 9 bases in between. This CDR3 is 15 amino acids long. Here the CDR3 reads CASSLWAVGNTEAFF. The CDR3 DNA reads TGTGCCAGCAGTTTATGGGCGGTGGGGAACACTGAAGCTTTCTTT.

V is TRBV9 and J is TRBJ2-1; 7 bases are shared with TRBD2. The CDR3 sequence is 12 residues long. From germline, CDR1 is SGDLS and CDR2 YYNGEE. V lost 7 bases, J lost 2 bases, and 0 bases stayed unmatched. CDR3 region: CASGRAYNEQFF. Here the CDR3 DNA reads TGTGCCAGCGGGAGGGCCTACAATGAGCAGTTCTTC.

The V gene is TRBV7-9, the J gene TRBJ1-1; 7 nucleotides line up with TRBD1. Trimming removed 4 bases from V and 0 bases from J; junction bases left unmatched: 8. The germline V gene has CDR1 SEHNR and CDR2 FQNEAQ (reference sequence). This CDR3 is built from 16 residues. In nucleotides, the CDR3 is TGTGCCAGCAGCTCGCCGTTGACAGGGCTGAACACTGAAGCTTTCTTT. Translating it yields CASSSPLTGLNTEAFF.

The chain uses TRBV6-6 and TRBJ2-7; D uncertain. Trimming took 7 bases from V and 0 from J, leaving 13 bases between them. Germline V gives CDR1 MNHNY, CDR2 SVGAGI (reference sequence). CDR3 size: 14 residues. The CDR3 is CASKVQHYSYEQYF. The CDR3 DNA is TGTGCCAGCAAGGTCCAGCACTACTCCTACGAGCAGTACTTC.

The chain uses TRBV7-9 and TRBJ1-2; D gene uncertain. This CDR3 region has 14 residues. V lost 3 bases and J lost 4, with 12 bases in between. Looked up from germline, CDR1 is SEHNR and CDR2 is FQNEAQ (reference sequence). Here the CDR3 DNA reads TGTGCCAGCAGCTTTACTCCGGCTGCCTATGGCTACACCTTC. This gives the protein CASSFTPAAYGYTF.

The rearrangement links TRBV6-5 to TRBJ1-1; 7 bases match TRBD1. The ends lost 2 bases at V and 4 bases at J; junction bases unmatched: 1. CDR1 and CDR2 (germline): MNHEY, SVGAGI. This CDR3 comprises 13 residues. CDR3 sequence (DNA): TGTGCCAGCAGTTACACAGGGGTCACTGAAGCTTTCTTT. Amino acid sequence: CASSYTGVTEAFF.

This rearrangement joins TRBV10-3 to TRBJ2-2; 14 bases line up with TRBD2. The CDR3 length is 15 residues. Germline V gene lookup returns CDR1 ENHRY and CDR2 SYGVKD. Losses at the gene ends were 4 bases for V and 8 bases for J; bases not matched to a gene: 3. The CDR3 spells CAISAGTSGRGELFF. CDR3 DNA sequence: TGTGCCATCAGTGCCGGGACTAGCGGGAGAGGGGAGCTGTTTTTT.

This chain connects TRBV5-6 to TRBJ2-7, with 7 bases aligning to TRBD2. This CDR3 has 15 residues. Germline V gene data show CDR1 as SGHDT and CDR2 as YYEEEE. V shed 4 bases, J shed 2 bases, and the junction held 9 bases outside the gene matches. CDR3 bases: TGTGCCAGCAGCCCTTCTTTGCGGGAGACCTACGAGCAGTACTTC. Translation: CASSPSLRETYEQYF.